This T cell receptor beta chain is drawn from a study of tumor and adjacent non-tumor tissue in lung cancer. The wider study: Histology: about a dozen adenocarcinoma, a couple of squamous cell carcinoma, 1 small cell lung cancer. Aged about 31 to 80 years, patients included roughly 10 men and several women with stage I to III disease.

Concerning this clonotype: Its antigen is unknown. A read error is likely, as this CDR3 ends without the conserved phenylalanine or tryptophan.

RNA was extracted from bulk tissue without any cell sorting. Study outcomes and limitations: Tumor repertoires had a smaller top 100 clone share than normal lung. Tumor tissue had significantly higher TCR diversity than normal lung.

TCRbeta libraries were built with three rounds of nested PCR, modified from ARM-PCR. Using its own MiXCR run on the multiplex PCR reads, TCRdb lists one record per CDR3 protein. Found here are 65,000 to 80,000 distinct CDR3 sequences, 60% to 75% of them singletons; the top ten hold roughly 27%. Sequencing was carried out using lung tumor tissue. This clonotype was obtained from a man in his fifties or sixties with non-small cell lung cancer.

As DNA, the CDR3 is TGCAGTGTTAGAGGTTTCGGACTAGCGGGAGCTGAGCAGTTCATC. This encodes CSVRGFGLAGAEQFI. The chain employs TRBV20-1 and TRBJ2-1; 13 nucleotides agree with TRBD2. The CDR3 extends over 15 amino acids. Per germline, CDR1 DFQATT and CDR2 SNEGSKA (reference sequence).